The 15 T cell receptor beta chains reported below all come from one sample, sequenced in a study of brain T cells in children with intractable seizures. The table came from immunoSEQ multiplex PCR; TCRdb's copy has only in-frame clones and leaves some out. Of about 120,000 clones listed, approximately 94% are singletons. Sequenced here: peripheral blood, sampled at surgery. These TCRs come from a boy younger than two with hemimegalencephaly and intractable seizures.

This rearrangement joins TRBV10-1 to TRBJ2-2; D is possibly TRBD1 (6 bases). Trimming removed 2 bases from V and 5 bases from J, with 6 bases in between. The CDR3 length is 13 residues. Germline lookup yields CDR1 WNHNN and CDR2 SYGVQD (reference sequence). CDR3 protein: CASSERGTGELFF. In DNA form, the CDR3 reads TGCGCCAGCAGTGAGAGGGGGACCGGGGAGCTGTTTTTT.

This clone was recorded once. Here the CDR3 DNA reads TGCGCCAGCAGCCAATCACAGGGGGAACCTATCTACGAGCAGTACTTC. It codes for CASSQSQGEPIYEQYF. The chain couples TRBV4-1 to TRBJ2-7; 8 bases agree with TRBD1. The CDR3 covers 16 residues. Unmatched junction bases numbered 9, after V lost 2 bases and J lost 3 bases. The germline CDR1 and CDR2 sequences are MGHRA and YSYEKL.

The rearrangement joins TRBV24-1 to TRBJ2-5; D is unresolved. The CDR3 sequence is 19 residues long. Trimming took off 3 bases at V and 2 bases at J, with 24 bases between the two ends. Per germline, CDR1 KGHDR and CDR2 SFDVKD. CDR3 sequence reads: CATSDPLLLLSPRQETQYF. The CDR3 DNA is TGTGCCACCAGTGATCCATTACTCCTCCTCAGCCCAAGACAAGAGACCCAGTACTTC.

This clone was seen only once. The CDR3 protein is CASSYRGRNTEAFF. CDR3 DNA: TGTGCCAGCAGTTACCGAGGGAGAAACACTGAAGCTTTCTTT. This rearrangement joins TRBV6-5 to TRBJ1-1; no clear D. Between the trimmed V and J ends, which lost 2 bases and 2 bases, there was a span of 9 bases. Germline lookup yields CDR1 MNHEY and CDR2 SVGAGI. CDR3 length equals 14 residues.

DNA of the CDR3: TGTGCCAGCAGTCTGGCTGGGTCCAGGGGATCACAGGGCTACACCTTC. This translates into CASSLAGSRGSQGYTF. V and J are TRBV28 and TRBJ1-2; D is perhaps TRBD1 (6 bases). This CDR3 region has 16 residues. CDR1 MDHEN and CDR2 SYDVKM come from the germline V gene. V was shortened by 5 bases and J by 8 bases, with 24 bases between the two germline ends.

The CDR3 sequence: CASSVDDRAYNEQFF. The CDR3 coding sequence is TGTGCCAGCAGCGTAGATGACAGGGCCTACAATGAGCAGTTCTTC. The J gene is TRBJ2-1, the V gene TRBV9; 7 bases fit TRBD1. Germline V gives CDR1 SGDLS, CDR2 YYNGEE. Trimming removed 0 bases from V and 2 bases from J; junction bases left unmatched: 2. CDR3 length equals 15 residues.

This rearrangement joins TRBV9 to TRBJ2-1, with D perhaps TRBD1 (6 bases). V lost 4 bases to trimming and J lost 2 bases, with 13 bases between them. The CDR3 consists of 15 residues. CDR1 and CDR2 (germline): SGDLS, YYNGEE. The CDR3 DNA reads TGTGCCAGCAGCCGAGGGGGTATTCCCTACAATGAGCAGTTCTTC. Translated: CASSRGGIPYNEQFF.

This chain uses TRBV14 with TRBJ2-4, with 7 positions matching TRBD2. Germline trimming cut 4 bases from V and 11 bases from J; bases unmatched to any gene: 8. Per the germline V gene, CDR1 is SGHDN and CDR2 is FVKESK. This CDR3 comprises 13 residues. Here the CDR3 DNA reads TGTGCCAGCAGCCCGCCAGGGAGGGGCGTTCAGTACTTC. It encodes CASSPPGRGVQYF.

The chain is built from TRBV28 and TRBJ2-3; D may be TRBD2 (6 bases). This CDR3 is 15 amino acids long. CDR1 and CDR2 (germline): MDHEN, SYDVKM. V dropped 6 bases and J dropped 2 bases, with 15 bases sitting between them. The CDR3 region is CASRRVLATTDTQYF. The CDR3 bases are TGTGCCAGCAGGAGGGTTCTAGCGACCACAGATACGCAGTATTTT.

This clone was seen a single time. The chain carries TRBV12-3 or TRBV12-4 and TRBJ2-2; D ambiguous. With 6 bases removed from V and 4 bases from J, the gap between germline ends came to 3 bases. The CDR3 has 11 amino acids. CDR3 protein: CASRATGELFF. The DNA for the CDR3 is TGTGCCAGCAGGGCCACCGGGGAGCTGTTTTTT.

In DNA form, the CDR3 reads TGTGCCAGCAGTTTGGCCGTTTCAGGGGTCACAGATACGCAGTATTTT. Residues: CASSLAVSGVTDTQYF. This chain links TRBV27 with TRBJ2-3; D is possibly TRBD1 (6 bases). The CDR3 totals 16 residues. CDR1 and CDR2 from the germline V gene are MNHEY and SMNVEV (reference sequence). Deletions cut 3 bases from V and 2 bases from J, with 15 bases between.

Here the CDR3 reads CASSIETSTFRTQYF. The CDR3 DNA reads as TGTGCCAGTAGTATCGAGACTAGCACCTTTCGGACGCAGTATTTT. The chain is built from TRBV19 and TRBJ2-3; TRBD2 matches 7 bases. Trimming removed 3 bases from V and 9 bases from J; junction bases left unmatched: 12. Germline V CDR1 and CDR2: LNHDA, SQIVND (reference sequence). The CDR3 has 15 residues.

The chain carries TRBV18 and TRBJ2-4, with TRBD1 identical over 9 bases. Looked up from germline, CDR1 is KGHSH and CDR2 is LQKENI. Trimming cost V 2 bases and J 0 bases; bases outside gene matches: 14. The CDR3 consists of 20 residues. The CDR3 sequence is CASSPATGQGISLAKNIQYF. The CDR3 nucleotides read TGTGCCAGCTCACCAGCGACGGGACAGGGTATCTCTTTAGCCAAAAACATTCAGTACTTC.

The chain uses TRBV29-1 and TRBJ2-3; 9 bases align to TRBD2. Trimming removed 3 bases from V and 4 bases from J; junction bases left unmatched: 2. This CDR3 is built from 13 residues. The V gene's germline CDR1 is SQVTM and CDR2 ANQGSEA. The CDR3 nucleotides are TGCAGCGTTGAGCTAGCGGGATCAGATACGCAGTATTTT. This gives the protein CSVELAGSDTQYF.

The J gene is TRBJ1-5, the V gene TRBV18; D gene ambiguous. There are 14 residues in the CDR3. The germline V gene encodes CDR1 KGHSH and CDR2 LQKENI. Trimming cost V 6 bases and J 5 bases, with 14 bases left between them. Here the CDR3 reads CASSQIGGDQPQHF. In DNA form, the CDR3 reads TGTGCCAGCTCTCAAATAGGAGGCGATCAGCCCCAGCATTTT.